This T cell receptor beta chain originates from a study of T cells in Graves' hyperthyroidism and ophthalmopathy. General study results and limits: Most clonotypes expanded in the thyroid (above 0.001) were also present in blood. Ophthalmopathy was distinguished from stable hyperthyroidism by 13 V-J signatures.

Diagnostic decisions used clinical symptoms, serum thyroxine and TRAb, thyroid ultrasound and orbital computed tomography. Regions amplified from RNA transcripts were the TCR beta CDR3 regions. When the TCR CDR3 underwent first-round RT-PCR, the HTBI primer set was used. Each CDR3 protein gets one entry after TCRdb re-called the multiplex PCR reads with MiXCR. The sample has about 640,000 distinct CDR3 sequences; about 14% are singletons. At least ten counts were recorded for this clonotype. Its target is unknown. The trim removed 3 bases at V and 4 bases at J, leaving 8 bases unmatched. This CDR3 has 15 amino acids.

Sequenced: blood. This receptor was identified in a woman aged 45-60 years with Graves' ophthalmopathy. The J gene is TRBJ2-7, the V gene TRBV12-3 or TRBV12-4; 8 bases line up with TRBD2. The CDR3 DNA reads TGTGCCAGCAGTTTCGCCGGGACTAGAGCATACGAGCAGTACTTC. Amino acids: CASSFAGTRAYEQYF.